The rows below give T cell receptor beta chains drawn from one sample of a study of blood T cells in healthy people across ages. Each CDR3 protein gets one entry after TCRdb re-called the 5' RACE reads with MiXCR. The table includes about 640,000 distinct CDR3 sequences, approximately 50% detected once. The sequenced sample consisted of blood. All receptors come from a man between 60 and 70 years old in good health. Each CDR3 is given with its conserved first and last residue. A D gene is named only where the DNA matches it firmly. Size tells how often a clone was seen (once, few, many) or the class of an expanded clone, and some rows leave it out.

D gene	clone size	V gene	J gene	CDR3 DNA	CDR3 protein
-	many	TRBV5-1	TRBJ2-5	TGCGCCAGCAGCTTACTCGACAGTGGCCAAGAGACCCAGTACTTC	CASSLLDSGQETQYF
-	-	TRBV9	TRBJ2-7	TGTGCCAGCAGCGCTCGACCGGAAACCCTCTACGAGCAGTACTTC	CASSARPETLYEQYF
-	few	TRBV2	TRBJ2-7	TGTGCCAGCAGACAAGACAGGAATAACTACGAGCAGTACTTC	CASRQDRNNYEQYF
-	-	TRBV6-1	TRBJ2-1	TGTGCCAGCATTACGGTTCGCAGTGAGCAGTTCTTC	CASITVRSEQFF
TRBD1	-	TRBV6-1	TRBJ1-2	TGTGCCAGCAGTGAAGACACAGGGGGAAGGAGTGGCTACACCTTC	CASSEDTGGRSGYTF
-	-	TRBV27	TRBJ2-1	TGTGCCAGCAGTGCGACAGGAAACAATGAGCAGTTCTTC	CASSATGNNEQFF
TRBD1	once	TRBV27	TRBJ1-2	TGTGCCAGCACCACTCTGACAGGGGATGGCTACACCTTC	CASTTLTGDGYTF
-	-	TRBV7-9	TRBJ1-3	TGTGCCAGCAGCCGAGCACAAAGCTCTGGAAACACCATATATTTT	CASSRAQSSGNTIYF
-	-	TRBV5-1	TRBJ1-1	TGCGCCAGCAGCTTGTTGCCAGGGGCGCCCACTGAAGCTTTCTTT	CASSLLPGAPTEAFF
TRBD2	-	TRBV2	TRBJ2-1	TGTGCCAGCAGTGAAGATGGGCTAGCGGCGAGCAATGAGCAGTTCTTC	CASSEDGLAASNEQFF
TRBD2	few	TRBV20-1	TRBJ2-5	TGCAGTGCTAGCCATACACTAGCGGGGGTCGGGGAGACCCAGTACTTC	CSASHTLAGVGETQYF
-	few	TRBV12-5	TRBJ1-5	TGTGCTAGTGGACCCCCTCCTCACAGGCCCCCCATCAATCAGCCCCAGCATTTT	CASGPPPHRPPINQPQHF
-	-	TRBV7-2	TRBJ2-2	TGTGCCAGCAGCTTAAACATGCCAAGGCGGGGGCGGGGCACCGGGGAGCTGTTTTTT	CASSLNMPRRGRGTGELFF
-	few	TRBV3-1	TRBJ1-6	TGTGCCAGCAGCCAAGAACAGGGAAGCTCCTATAATTCACCCCTCCACTTT	CASSQEQGSSYNSPLHF
-	-	TRBV29-1	TRBJ2-7	TGCAGCGTTGTTGGCAGCTCCTACGAGCAGTACTTC	CSVVGSSYEQYF
-	-	TRBV7-9	TRBJ2-4	TGTGCCAGCAGCCAGGACACCACCGTAAACATTCAGTACTTC	CASSQDTTVNIQYF
TRBD2	few	TRBV2	TRBJ2-5	TGTGCCAGCAGTGAGTCGGGGACTAGCGTGGAGACCCAGTACTTC	CASSESGTSVETQYF
-	-	TRBV10-2	TRBJ1-2	TGCGCCAGCAATCAGGGGAGGGACTATGGCTACACCTTC	CASNQGRDYGYTF
-	-	TRBV7-2	TRBJ1-6	TGTGTCAGCAGCTTAGCCTCGGGCCAGAATAATTCACCCCTCCACTTT	CVSSLASGQNNSPLHF
TRBD1	-	TRBV15	TRBJ2-1	TGTGCCACCAGCAGACAGGGGGCACGTACAGAGCAGTTCTTC	CATSRQGARTEQFF
TRBD1	-	TRBV20-1	TRBJ2-5	TGCAGCGCTAGGAGACAGGGGCAGCTGGGGCAAGAGACCCAGTACTTC	CSARRQGQLGQETQYF
-	-	TRBV2	TRBJ1-1	TGTGCCAGCAATAGGGTCTTGAGCACTGAAGCTTTCTTT	CASNRVLSTEAFF
-	-	TRBV6-1	TRBJ2-1	TGTGCCAGCAGGGAGGGGGCCGGGTCCTACAATGAGCAGTTCTTC	CASREGAGSYNEQFF
-	once	TRBV7-2	TRBJ1-3	TGTGCCAGCAGGTCGGCAGCCTCTGGAAACACCATATATTTT	CASRSAASGNTIYF
-	few	TRBV21-1	TRBJ2-6	TGTGCCAGCATCCTTTCAACCGGACAGGGTACTGGGGCCAACGTCCTGACTTTC	CASILSTGQGTGANVLTF
TRBD2	-	TRBV7-2	TRBJ2-7	TGTGCCAGCAGCAAACCCGGCGGGGGGCAGTCCTACGAGCAGTACTTC	CASSKPGGGQSYEQYF
-	-	TRBV25-1	TRBJ2-7	TGTGCCAGCAGCGACCGGGGGATCGGGGGAACCTACGAGCAGTACTTC	CASSDRGIGGTYEQYF
TRBD1	-	TRBV7-2	TRBJ2-7	TGTGCCAGCAGCATCGGACAGGCTAGCTCCTACGAGCAGTACTTC	CASSIGQASSYEQYF
-	-	TRBV9	TRBJ2-5	TGTGCCAGCAGCCCACCTGGGGGGGGCGAAGAGACCCAGTACTTC	CASSPPGGGEETQYF